This T cell receptor (beta chain) appears in the sequencing data of a study of post-analysis software for immune sequencing data. Study-wide context: Relapsing-remitting, secondary progressive and progressive-relapsing multiple sclerosis courses were included. Study-level results: Comparison with controls showed significantly lower normalized Chao1 diversity in multiple sclerosis patients. The authors found that F measure strongly co-clustered same-batch samples.

This clonotype was detected only a few times. Its antigen is not known. Unique molecular identifiers were carried by the TCR beta cDNA libraries. When roughly 0.9 to 10 million T cells were used, they gave a few hundred thousand cDNA molecules. TCRdb recomputed calls from the PCR reads with MiXCR, one row per CDR3 protein. The sample yields hundreds of thousands of distinct CDR3 sequences, around 60% seen once. This clonotype was sampled from a girl aged 2 to 9 with multiple sclerosis. Sequenced material: blood.

The CDR3 DNA reads TGTGCCAGCAGTGCCAGCGGGGGGGCCGCGGATGAGCAGTTCTTC. Its translation: CASSASGGAADEQFF. The rearrangement joins TRBV12-3 or TRBV12-4 to TRBJ2-1; 10 bases fit TRBD2. The V gene end was trimmed by 5 bases and the J gene end by 8 bases; junction bases not matched to a gene: 9. CDR3 size: 15 residues.